Below, 13 T cell receptor beta chains from the same sample are listed, as sequenced in a study of blood T cell repertoires in COVID-19. Some clones are missing from TCRdb's copy, which holds only in-frame ones; the method was immunoSEQ multiplex PCR. The sample lists about 170,000 clones, around 84% seen once, with about 7.3% in the top ten. The specimen was peripheral blood. These receptors came from a man in his fifties or sixties with active or convalescent COVID-19.

This rearrangement joins TRBV7-2 to TRBJ2-3; TRBD1 matches at 8 bases. The CDR3 runs to 15 residues. Germline V gene lookup returns CDR1 SGHTA and CDR2 FQGNSA. After removal of 6 bases from V and 0 bases from J, the junction contained 5 bases not matched to a gene. CDR3 region: CASSLRDRSTDTQYF. CDR3 coding DNA: TGTGCCAGCAGTTTGCGGGACAGGAGCACAGATACGCAGTATTTT.

This sequence joins TRBV6-2 or TRBV6-3 and TRBJ1-2; 8 nucleotides agree with TRBD1. V lost 6 bases to trimming and J lost 3 bases; unmatched junction nucleotides: 6. The CDR3 is 14 residues long. Germline V gene sequence: CDR1 MNHEY, CDR2 SVGEGT. The CDR3 nucleotides read TGTGCCAGCAGCCGGATGGACAGGGACTATGGCTACACCTTC. The encoded protein is CASSRMDRDYGYTF.

This chain links TRBV27 with TRBJ2-7; 10 bases map to TRBD2. This CDR3 is 17 amino acids long. V lost 1 base and J lost 2; bases outside the gene matches: 8. CDR1 is MNHEY and CDR2 is SMNVEV in the germline V gene (reference sequence). CDR3 bases: TGTGCCAGCAGTTTATGGCCTAGCGGGAGTGGTCCCTACGAGCAGTACTTC. This sequence encodes CASSLWPSGSGPYEQYF.

The rearrangement links TRBV7-2 to TRBJ2-5; TRBD2 agrees at 7 bases. CDR1 is SGHTA, CDR2 FQGNSA, per germline. The CDR3 spans 14 residues. Trimming removed 2 bases from V and 5 bases from J; junction bases left unmatched: 5. CDR3 loop: CASSLPQGGETQYF. The CDR3 nucleotides read TGTGCCAGCAGCTTACCGCAGGGAGGGGAGACCCAGTACTTC.

The chain joins TRBV19 to TRBJ2-2; a weak D match, TRBD1 (6 bases). V shed 5 bases and J shed 6 bases, with 13 bases lying between them. This CDR3 comprises 14 residues. Germline assignment: CDR1 LNHDA and CDR2 SQIVND (reference sequence). The CDR3 loop reads CASSATGTPGELFF. CDR3 nucleotides: TGTGCCAGTAGTGCTACAGGGACCCCCGGGGAGCTGTTTTTT.

The rearrangement links TRBV7-2 to TRBJ1-5; tentative D call: TRBD1 (5 bases). From germline, CDR1 is SGHTA and CDR2 FQGNSA. The CDR3 spans 13 residues. The V and J ends lost 7 bases and 6 bases respectively, with 13 bases between them. CDR3 in amino acids: CASNLRGGQPQHF. The CDR3 DNA reads TGTGCCAGCAACCTGAGGGGAGGTCAGCCCCAGCATTTT. The full variable domain, completed using reference TRBV7-2 and TRBJ1-5, is GAGVSQSPSNKVTEKGKDVELRCDPISGHTALYWYRQSLGQGLEFLIYFQGNSAPDKSGLPSDRFSAERTGGSVSTLTIQRTQQEDSAVYLCASNLRGGQPQHFGDGTRLSIL.

This clone has only a few counts. This rearrangement joins TRBV20-1 to TRBJ1-5; a possible D gene is TRBD1 (5 bases). Germline values: CDR1 DFQATT, CDR2 SNEGSKA (reference sequence). The length of the CDR3 is 16 residues. Trimming removed 3 bases from V and 3 bases from J, with 18 bases in between. CDR3 coding DNA: TGCAGTGCTAGTGGGGGAGACTTCCCCCCCAATCAGCCCCAGCATTTT. Translating it yields CSASGGDFPPNQPQHF.

The chain links TRBV18 to TRBJ2-1, with 10 bases lining up with TRBD2. In germline, CDR1 is KGHSH, CDR2 LQKENI. This CDR3 comprises 15 residues. V was pared by 3 bases and J by 6 bases, with 5 bases of the junction left unmatched. CDR3: CASSPQREGRNEQFF. CDR3 coding DNA: TGTGCCAGCTCACCCCAGCGGGAGGGGCGCAATGAGCAGTTCTTC.

The gene calls are TRBV15 and TRBJ1-6; no clear D gene. This CDR3 comprises 14 residues. CDR1 and CDR2 (germline): LNHNV, YYDKDF (reference sequence). Trimming took 2 bases from V and 9 from J, leaving 11 bases between them. The CDR3 region is CATSRSTAVSPLHF. The CDR3 nucleotides are TGTGCCACCAGCAGATCAACAGCGGTTTCACCCCTCCACTTT.

The chain links TRBV24-1 to TRBJ2-6; the match to TRBD2 covers 9 bases. The junction had 6 bases not matched to a gene; V was cut back by 2 bases and J by 17 bases. The CDR3 has 13 amino acids. Germline V lookup: CDR1 KGHDR, CDR2 SFDVKD. The CDR3 sequence: CATSDSPLAGLTF. CDR3 sequence (DNA): TGTGCCACCAGTGATTCCCCACTAGCGGGTTTGACTTTC.

This clone was seen once. The V and J genes are TRBV5-6 and TRBJ2-2; 9 bases are shared with TRBD1. Germline V gives CDR1 SGHDT, CDR2 YYEEEE. The CDR3 is 15 amino acids. The J segment lost 5 bases and the V segment lost 4 bases, leaving 6 bases of the junction unmatched. For the CDR3, the DNA is TGTGCCAGCAGCGCTTCCGGGACAGGGACCGGGGAGCTGTTTTTT. As protein: CASSASGTGTGELFF.

The rearrangement joins TRBV29-1 to TRBJ1-4; 9 bases match TRBD1. The V gene end was trimmed by 7 bases and the J gene end by 9 bases; junction bases not matched to a gene: 9. The CDR3 sequence is 13 residues long. CDR1 SQVTM and CDR2 ANQGSEA come from the germline V gene. The CDR3 nucleotides read TGCAGCGGCACCGGGACAGGGTCGAAAAAACTGTTTTTT. Translation gives CSGTGTGSKKLFF.

The table lists this clone with a few counts. The chain couples TRBV7-2 to TRBJ1-4; D is perhaps TRBD1 (6 bases). The germline V and J ends were trimmed by 2 bases and 8 bases, with 9 bases remaining between them. The germline CDR1 and CDR2 sequences are SGHTA and FQGNSA. This CDR3 is built from 13 residues. The CDR3 is CASSLTQGEKLFF. Written as DNA, the CDR3 is TGTGCCAGCAGCTTAACTCAGGGGGAAAAACTGTTTTTT.